This T cell receptor (beta chain) was captured by sequencing in a study of identifying expanded T cells in peripheral blood. In germline, CDR1 is SGHRS, CDR2 YFSETQ. V lost 4 bases to trimming and J lost 4 bases, with 11 bases between them. The CDR3 runs 13 residues. Study-wide results and caveats: Differentially abundant clones: roughly 1.2 between replicates, approximately 15 at roughly 13 days, over 18 at four. Clone count variance between roughly 2-week samples rose with total template count.

Data came from immunoSEQ multiplex PCR; TCRdb stores just in-frame clones and leaves some out. This sample carries tens of thousands of clones, 84% of them seen once, and the ten largest clones take roughly 21%. This clone was seen many times. Its specificity is unknown. Healthy donors had no documented immune events, such as infections, while sampled. V gene TRBV5-1 combines with J gene TRBJ1-2, with D possibly matching TRBD1 (5 bases). The specimen sequenced was blood. This receptor was taken from a person between 18 and 75 years old in good health. CDR3 nucleotides: TGCGCCAGCAGCGTGGAGGGGAGCTATGGCTACACCTTC. Protein product: CASSVEGSYGYTF.